One and the same sample provided the 7 T cell receptor beta chains below, sequenced in a study of blood T cell repertoires in COVID-19. Sequencing used immunoSEQ multiplex PCR; TCRdb keeps in-frame clones, though not all of them. The repertoire holds roughly 200,000 clones, with around four fifths as singletons. The sequenced sample was peripheral blood. These receptors all stem from a man aged 70 or older with active or convalescent COVID-19.

This CDR3 is CASSLGQVSQELFF. Written as DNA, the CDR3 is TGTGCCAGCAGTCTGGGACAGGTGTCTCAGGAGCTGTTTTTT. This rearrangement joins TRBV11-1 to TRBJ2-2; 8 positions match TRBD1. The CDR3 runs to 14 residues. Looked up from germline, CDR1 is SGHAT and CDR2 is FQDESV (reference sequence). V lost 6 bases to trimming and J lost 10 bases; unmatched junction nucleotides: 10. The complete variable domain, with remaining parts taken from reference TRBV11-1 and TRBJ2-2, reads EAEVAQSPRYKITEKSQAVAFWCDPISGHATLYWYRQILGQGPELLVQFQDESVVDDSQLPKDRFSAERLKGVDSTLKIQPAELGDSAMYLCASSLGQVSQELFFGEGSRLTVL.

The V call is TRBV14, the J call TRBJ2-7; TRBD2 aligns across 7 bases. J was trimmed by 5 bases and V by 4 bases; bases with no gene match: 8. Germline V gene data show CDR1 as SGHDN and CDR2 as FVKESK. This CDR3 comprises 14 residues. The CDR3 spells CASSPGAGVHEQYF. The CDR3 region has the DNA TGTGCCAGCAGCCCGGGTGCGGGGGTCCACGAGCAGTACTTC.

This clone was seen a single time. The chain recombines TRBV28 with TRBJ1-2; D is uncertain. The germline gives CDR1 MDHEN, CDR2 SYDVKM. V was clipped by 8 bases and J by 4 bases, with 8 bases between them. This CDR3 is 11 amino acids long. CDR3 in amino acids: CASRTSYGYTF. The CDR3 DNA reads TGTGCCAGCCGTACGAGCTATGGCTACACCTTC.

This chain joins TRBV11-2 and TRBJ1-2; 7 bases line up with TRBD1. Germline CDR1 and CDR2: SGHAT and FQNNGV. The CDR3 contains 14 residues. V lost 5 bases, J lost 2 bases, and 5 bases stayed unmatched. CDR3 sequence: CASSPGTVNYGYTF. The CDR3 bases are TGTGCCAGCAGCCCCGGGACAGTGAACTATGGCTACACCTTC.

This chain joins TRBV11-2 and TRBJ2-1; TRBD1 might be the D (5 bases). V dropped 0 bases and J dropped 3 bases, with 12 bases sitting between them. Germline CDR1 reads SGHAT; CDR2 reads FQNNGV. This CDR3 has 16 amino acids. The CDR3 here is CASSLDRGSFYNEQFF. The CDR3 nucleotides are TGTGCCAGCAGCTTAGATAGGGGATCCTTCTACAATGAGCAGTTCTTC. The whole variable domain, filled in from reference TRBV11-2 and TRBJ2-1, reads EAGVAQSPRYKIIEKRQSVAFWCNPISGHATLYWYQQILGQGPKLLIQFQNNGVVDDSQLPKDRFSAERLKGVDSTLKIQPAKLEDSAVYLCASSLDRGSFYNEQFFGPGTRLTVL.

The V and J genes are TRBV5-5 and TRBJ1-1, with 7 bases aligning to TRBD1. This CDR3 has 15 residues. CDR1 is SGHKS and CDR2 is YYEKEE in the germline V gene (reference sequence). V dropped 4 bases and J dropped 0; count of bases not matched to a gene: 6. As DNA, the CDR3 is TGTGCCAGCAGCCGTACCGGGACAGTGAACACTGAAGCTTTCTTT. The encoded protein is CASSRTGTVNTEAFF.

This chain connects TRBV4-1 to TRBJ1-2; D unclear. The CDR3 is 16 amino acids. V was shortened by 0 bases and J by 3 bases, with 14 bases between the two germline ends. The germline V gene encodes CDR1 MGHRA and CDR2 YSYEKL. The CDR3 protein is CASSQENSAPYYGYTF. In DNA, the CDR3 is TGCGCCAGCAGCCAAGAGAACAGTGCCCCGTACTATGGCTACACCTTC.